The 11 T cell receptor beta chains given below trace back to one sample, sequenced in a study of persistence of HIV-infected CD4 T cells. These receptors have no identified antigens. The stimulus was an HIV-1 Gag 15-mer peptide pool, about 1.1 ug/peptide/mL. CD40L/CD69 double-negative CD45RO-high memory CD4+ T cells were collected. Sequencing used immunoSEQ version 4 in survey mode. The data were produced by immunoSEQ multiplex PCR, yet TCRdb's version contains in-frame clones alone and is incomplete. Here the sample spans 36,000 or so clones, 80% to 85% being singletons. Sequencing was performed on cultured CD4+ T cells from PBMCs, taken from a patient who received antiretroviral therapy. These receptors were taken from an adult with HIV. The donor label of this sample is uncertain.

This chain joins TRBV7-9 and TRBJ2-7, with 10 bases identical to TRBD1. V was pared by 4 bases and J by 12 bases, with 3 bases of the junction left unmatched. The CDR3 totals 11 residues. Germline V gene data show CDR1 as SEHNR and CDR2 as FQNEAQ (reference sequence). This chain's CDR3 is CASSSTGGMYF. The CDR3 region has the DNA TGTGCCAGCAGCTCGACAGGGGGCATGTACTTC.

V is TRBV29-1 and J is TRBJ1-5; no firm D call. Trimming pared 4 bases from V and 3 bases from J, leaving 10 bases between. Germline V CDR1 and CDR2: SQVTM, ANQGSEA. This CDR3 comprises 13 residues. This CDR3 is CSVGEDYNQPQHF. CDR3 DNA: TGCAGCGTTGGGGAGGATTACAATCAGCCCCAGCATTTT.

The rearrangement links TRBV6-1 to TRBJ2-3, with D possibly TRBD2 on 7 matching bases. Germline CDR1 MNHNS, CDR2 SASEGT. Trimming cost V 0 bases and J 2 bases, with 12 bases left between them. CDR3 length: 16 residues. This CDR3 reads CASSEAGGVITDTQYF. DNA for the CDR3: TGTGCCAGCAGTGAAGCAGGGGGGGTGATCACAGATACGCAGTATTTT.

CDR3 DNA sequence: TGTGCCAGTAGTATCTGGGGGGGCCCTGAAGCTTTCTTT. This sequence encodes CASSIWGGPEAFF. The chain joins TRBV19 to TRBJ1-1, with a weak D call TRBD1 (6 bases). The germline V gene encodes CDR1 LNHDA and CDR2 SQIVND (reference sequence). Trimming took 3 bases from V and 6 from J, leaving 11 bases between them. This CDR3 has 13 residues.

V and J are TRBV9 and TRBJ2-3; no clear D. Germline lookup yields CDR1 SGDLS and CDR2 YYNGEE. V lost 4 bases and J lost 0, with 3 bases in between. The CDR3 spans 12 residues. CDR3 residues: CASSQSTDTQYF. The CDR3 coding sequence is TGTGCCAGCAGCCAGAGCACAGATACGCAGTATTTT.

The chain combines TRBV25-1 with TRBJ1-1, with TRBD1 as a possible D gene (6 bases). Germline values: CDR1 MGHDK, CDR2 SYGVNS. The CDR3 is 14 residues long. V lost 4 bases, J lost 5 bases, and 14 bases lay in between. CDR3 amino acids: CASSGQTGGTEAFF. Written as DNA, the CDR3 is TGTGCCAGCAGTGGCCAGACAGGCGGTACTGAAGCTTTCTTT.

This clone appeared a single time. The genes are TRBV6-5 and TRBJ2-3; D possibly corresponds to TRBD2 (6 bases). Trimming took 6 bases from V and 0 from J, leaving 13 bases between them. CDR3 size: 15 residues. The V gene's germline CDR1 is MNHEY and CDR2 SVGAGI. CDR3 coding DNA: TGTGCCAGCAGAAGGCTACTAGCTAGCACAGATACGCAGTATTTT. Protein: CASRRLLASTDTQYF.

Only one count was recorded for this clone. The chain couples TRBV5-4 to TRBJ2-7; D is ambiguous. The V gene's germline CDR1 is SGHNT and CDR2 YYREEE (reference sequence). The CDR3 is made up of 13 amino acids. V lost 0 bases and J 3 bases, leaving 7 bases between the germline ends. CDR3 region: CASSLGSNYEQYF. The CDR3 DNA reads TGTGCCAGCAGCTTGGGCTCCAACTACGAGCAGTACTTC. Together with reference TRBV5-4 and TRBJ2-7, the CDR3 gives the full variable domain: ETGVTQSPTHLIKTRGQQVTLRCSSQSGHNTVSWYQQALGQGPQFIFQYYREEENGRGNFPPRFSGLQFPNYSSELNVNALELDDSALYLCASSLGSNYEQYFGPGTRLTVT.

The chain carries TRBV7-9 and TRBJ2-5, with 8 bases identical to TRBD1. The CDR3 extends over 15 amino acids. With 1 base clipped from V and 2 bases from J, the junction kept 3 bases outside the gene matches. Germline V gene lookup returns CDR1 SEHNR and CDR2 FQNEAQ (reference sequence). The CDR3 DNA sequence: TGTGCCAGCAGCTTAGGGACAGGGCGGCAAGAGACCCAGTACTTC. Encoded protein: CASSLGTGRQETQYF.

CDR3 in amino acids: CASSQATFNYGYTF. In DNA form, the CDR3 reads TGTGCCAGCAGCCAAGCTACCTTTAACTATGGCTACACCTTC. The V gene is TRBV14, the J gene TRBJ1-2; no clear D gene. V gave up 1 base and J gave up 1 base, with 7 bases separating them. CDR3 length equals 14 residues. Germline CDR1 and CDR2: SGHDN and FVKESK. The complete variable domain, with remaining parts taken from reference TRBV14 and TRBJ1-2, reads EAGVTQFPSHSVIEKGQTVTLRCDPISGHDNLYWYRRVMGKEIKFLLHFVKESKQDESGMPNNRFLAERTGGTYSTLKVQPAELEDSGVYFCASSQATFNYGYTFGSGTRLTVV.

The rearrangement joins TRBV5-1 to TRBJ1-2, with 11 bases identical to TRBD1. The CDR3 is 14 amino acids. In germline, CDR1 is SGHRS, CDR2 YFSETQ. V was clipped by 4 bases and J by 6 bases; unmatched bases: 5. CDR3 DNA sequence: TGCGCCAGCAGCGCGGACAGGGGGCTGAATGGCTACACCTTC. This encodes CASSADRGLNGYTF.